Below, 11 T cell receptor beta chains from the same sample are listed, as sequenced in a study of radiotherapy plus CTLA-4 blockade in lung cancer. TCRdb keeps only in-frame clones here, not all; method: immunoSEQ multiplex PCR. This repertoire shows some 90,000 clones, around 83% found once; its top ten account for under 0.85%. The sample in question was peripheral blood, obtained from a patient treated with radiotherapy plus ipilimumab. These receptors came from a human donor with non-small cell lung cancer who had stable disease on radiotherapy plus ipilimumab.

The chain joins TRBV6-4 to TRBJ2-1; TRBD2 matches at 8 bases. The V segment lost 2 bases and the J segment 9 bases; nucleotides outside the gene matches: 9. Germline-derived CDR1 and CDR2 are MRHNA and SNTAGT. This CDR3 is built from 15 residues. CDR3 loop: CASSDQGLAVGEQFF. CDR3 bases: TGTGCCAGCAGTGACCAAGGACTAGCCGTTGGTGAGCAGTTCTTC.

This clone turned up a few times. V usage is TRBV14 and J usage is TRBJ1-3, with D unresolved. Germline-derived CDR1 and CDR2 are SGHDN and FVKESK. The CDR3 loop spans 17 amino acids. Trimming took off 0 bases at V and 0 bases at J, with 12 bases between the two ends. CDR3 loop: CASSQDIGRLSGNTIYF. DNA for the CDR3: TGTGCCAGCAGCCAAGATATCGGACGGCTCTCTGGAAACACCATATATTTT. The complete variable domain, with remaining parts taken from reference TRBV14 and TRBJ1-3, reads EAGVTQFPSHSVIEKGQTVTLRCDPISGHDNLYWYRRVMGKEIKFLLHFVKESKQDESGMPNNRFLAERTGGTYSTLKVQPAELEDSGVYFCASSQDIGRLSGNTIYFGEGSWLTVV.

The chain uses TRBV6-5 and TRBJ1-1; tentative D call: TRBD1 (5 bases). With 6 bases removed from V and 5 bases from J, the gap between germline ends came to 16 bases. This CDR3 has 14 residues. Per germline, CDR1 MNHEY and CDR2 SVGAGI. CDR3 DNA: TGTGCCAGCAGCAGCGGGACCCCAGGGACTGAAGCTTTCTTT. As protein: CASSSGTPGTEAFF.

V and J are TRBV7-7 and TRBJ2-5; 10 bases line up with TRBD2. This CDR3 spans 16 amino acids. From germline, CDR1 is SSHAT and CDR2 FNYEAQ (reference sequence). After removal of 1 base from V and 5 bases from J, the junction contained 7 bases not matched to a gene. CDR3 nucleotides: TGTGCCAGCAGCTTAGATAGTAGCGGGGGGATGGAGACCCAGTACTTC. Amino acids: CASSLDSSGGMETQYF.

The V and J genes are TRBV28 and TRBJ2-7; TRBD2 agrees at 7 bases. Germline loops: CDR1 MDHEN, CDR2 SYDVKM. The CDR3 loop spans 14 amino acids. The trim removed 6 bases at V and 7 bases at J, leaving 12 bases unmatched. The CDR3 region is CASRRLAARSEQYF. The CDR3 nucleotides read TGTGCCAGCAGAAGACTAGCCGCCCGGAGTGAGCAGTACTTC.

The gene calls are TRBV27 and TRBJ2-5; D gene unclear. V lost 1 base and J 1 base, leaving 4 bases between the germline ends. Germline values: CDR1 MNHEY, CDR2 SMNVEV (reference sequence). The CDR3 extends over 13 amino acids. The CDR3 DNA follows: TGTGCCAGCAGTTTATTAAGCCAAGAGACCCAGTACTTC. Translation: CASSLLSQETQYF.

V and J are TRBV7-3 and TRBJ2-3, with 7 nucleotides matching TRBD1. The CDR3 runs to 14 residues. With V trimmed by 4 bases and J by 2 bases, 3 bases remained unmatched. Germline CDR1 and CDR2: SGHTA and FQGTGA. CDR3: CASSSGTATDTQYF. For the CDR3, the DNA is TGTGCCAGCAGCTCCGGGACAGCCACAGATACGCAGTATTTT.

This rearrangement joins TRBV6-5 to TRBJ2-1; 10 bases match TRBD2. Germline V gene lookup returns CDR1 MNHEY and CDR2 SVGAGI. With 6 bases clipped from V and 5 bases from J, the junction kept 7 bases outside the gene matches. The CDR3 runs to 15 residues. The CDR3 DNA follows: TGTGCCAGCAGCAAACTAGCGGGGACCAACAATGAGCAGTTCTTC. This codes for CASSKLAGTNNEQFF.

The V gene is TRBV6-1, the J gene TRBJ2-2; D uncertain. The CDR3 has 13 residues. Germline values: CDR1 MNHNS, CDR2 SASEGT. V lost 2 bases and J 7 bases, leaving 8 bases between the germline ends. The CDR3 protein is CASSEKLNGELFF. The CDR3 DNA sequence: TGTGCCAGCAGTGAAAAGCTAAACGGGGAGCTGTTTTTT.

The chain joins TRBV29-1 to TRBJ1-2, with D tentatively TRBD1 (5 bases). V was trimmed by 7 bases and J by 8 bases, leaving 20 bases between them. CDR1 is SQVTM, CDR2 ANQGSEA, per germline. The CDR3 runs to 13 residues. CDR3 nucleotides: TGCAGCGCCCGAGGGGCGGGGATCGGCGGCTACACCTTC. It yields the protein CSARGAGIGGYTF.

The chain carries TRBV20-1 and TRBJ2-1; D is unresolved. The V gene's germline CDR1 is DFQATT and CDR2 SNEGSKA (reference sequence). The CDR3 consists of 11 residues. The V gene lost 6 bases and the J gene lost 8 bases, with 11 bases spanning the gap. The CDR3 DNA follows: TGCAGTGCGCGAAGGAGTGATGAGCAGTTCTTC. Its protein is CSARRSDEQFF.